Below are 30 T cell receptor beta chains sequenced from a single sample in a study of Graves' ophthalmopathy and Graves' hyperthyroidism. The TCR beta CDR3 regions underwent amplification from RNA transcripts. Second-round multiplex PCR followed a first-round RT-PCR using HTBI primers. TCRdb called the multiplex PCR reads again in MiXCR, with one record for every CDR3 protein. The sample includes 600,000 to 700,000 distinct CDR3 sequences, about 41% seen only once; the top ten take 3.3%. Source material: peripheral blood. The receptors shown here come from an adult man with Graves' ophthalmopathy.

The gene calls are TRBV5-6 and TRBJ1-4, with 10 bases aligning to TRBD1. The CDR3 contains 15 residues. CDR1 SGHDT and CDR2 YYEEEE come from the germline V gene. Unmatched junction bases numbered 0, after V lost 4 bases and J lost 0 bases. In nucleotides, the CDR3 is TGTGCCAGCAGCGGGACAGGGGCAACTAATGAAAAACTGTTTTTT. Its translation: CASSGTGATNEKLFF.

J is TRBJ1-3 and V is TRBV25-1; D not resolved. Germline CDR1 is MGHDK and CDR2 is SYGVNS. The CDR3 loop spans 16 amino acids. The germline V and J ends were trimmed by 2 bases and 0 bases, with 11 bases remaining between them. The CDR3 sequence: CASSEGGRGSGNTIYF. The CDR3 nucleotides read TGTGCCAGCAGTGAAGGTGGCAGAGGCTCTGGAAACACCATATATTTT.

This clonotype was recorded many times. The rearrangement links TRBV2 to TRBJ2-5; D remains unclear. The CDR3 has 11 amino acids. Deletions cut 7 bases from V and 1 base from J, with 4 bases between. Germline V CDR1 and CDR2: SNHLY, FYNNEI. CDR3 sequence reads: CASKLQETQYF. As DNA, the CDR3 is TGTGCCAGCAAGCTCCAAGAGACCCAGTACTTC.

The CDR3 spells CSWTVTTYGYTF. The CDR3 nucleotides read TGCAGCTGGACAGTAACTACCTATGGCTACACCTTC. J is TRBJ1-2 and V is TRBV29-1, with D possibly TRBD1 on 6 matching bases. Trimming removed 8 bases at V and 4 bases at J, with 14 bases between. The CDR3 consists of 12 residues. Germline lookup yields CDR1 SQVTM and CDR2 ANQGSEA.

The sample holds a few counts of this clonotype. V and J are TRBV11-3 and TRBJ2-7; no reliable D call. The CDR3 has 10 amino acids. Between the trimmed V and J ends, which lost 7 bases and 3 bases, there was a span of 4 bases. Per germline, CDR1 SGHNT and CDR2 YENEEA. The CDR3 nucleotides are TGTGCCAGCACCGTCTACGAGCAGTACTTC. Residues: CASTVYEQYF. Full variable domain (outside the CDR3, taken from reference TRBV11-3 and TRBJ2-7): EAGVVQSPRYKIIEKKQPVAFWCNPISGHNTLYWYLQNLGQGPELLIRYENEEAVDDSQLPKDRFSAERLKGVDSTLKIQPAELGDSAVYLCASTVYEQYFGPGTRLTVT.

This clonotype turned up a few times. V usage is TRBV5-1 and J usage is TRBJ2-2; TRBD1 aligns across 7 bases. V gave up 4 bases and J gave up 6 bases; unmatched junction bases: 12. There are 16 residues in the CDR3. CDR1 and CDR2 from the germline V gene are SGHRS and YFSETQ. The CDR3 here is CASSLPLQGRPGELFF. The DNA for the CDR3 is TGCGCCAGCAGCCTGCCGCTACAGGGGCGTCCCGGGGAGCTGTTTTTT.

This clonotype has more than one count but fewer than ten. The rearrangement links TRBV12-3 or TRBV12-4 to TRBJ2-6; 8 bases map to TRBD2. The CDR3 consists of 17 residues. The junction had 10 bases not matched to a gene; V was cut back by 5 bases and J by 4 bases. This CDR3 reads CASSALAGGFGANVLTF. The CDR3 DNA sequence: TGTGCCAGCAGTGCACTTGCGGGGGGTTTCGGGGCCAACGTCCTGACTTTC.

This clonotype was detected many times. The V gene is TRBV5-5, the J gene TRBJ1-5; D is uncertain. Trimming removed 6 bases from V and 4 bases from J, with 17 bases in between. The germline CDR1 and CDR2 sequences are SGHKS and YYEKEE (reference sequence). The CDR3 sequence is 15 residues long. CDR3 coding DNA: TGTGCCAGCACTACACCCCCCGGCGCGAATCAGCCCCAGCATTTT. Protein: CASTTPPGANQPQHF.

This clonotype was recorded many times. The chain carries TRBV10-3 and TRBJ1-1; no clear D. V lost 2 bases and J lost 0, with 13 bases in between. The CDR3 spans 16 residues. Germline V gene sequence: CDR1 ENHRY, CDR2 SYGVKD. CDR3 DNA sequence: TGTGCCATCAGTGAGGGTGGGTCCAGAATGAACACTGAAGCTTTCTTT. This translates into CAISEGGSRMNTEAFF.

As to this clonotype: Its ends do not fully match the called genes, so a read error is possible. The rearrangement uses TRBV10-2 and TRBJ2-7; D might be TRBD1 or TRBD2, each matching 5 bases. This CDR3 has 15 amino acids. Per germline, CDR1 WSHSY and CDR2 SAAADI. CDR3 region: CASSLFLGPSYEQYF. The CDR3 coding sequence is TGTGCCAGCAGTTTATTTTTGGGACCTTCCTACGAGCAGTACTTC.

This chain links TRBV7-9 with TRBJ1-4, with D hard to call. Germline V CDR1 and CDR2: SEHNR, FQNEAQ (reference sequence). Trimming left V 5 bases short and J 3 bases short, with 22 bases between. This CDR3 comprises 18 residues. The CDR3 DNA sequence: TGTGCCAGCAGCCCGGGCCCGGGCCTAGGGCCAGCTAATGAAAAACTGTTTTTT. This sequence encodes CASSPGPGLGPANEKLFF.

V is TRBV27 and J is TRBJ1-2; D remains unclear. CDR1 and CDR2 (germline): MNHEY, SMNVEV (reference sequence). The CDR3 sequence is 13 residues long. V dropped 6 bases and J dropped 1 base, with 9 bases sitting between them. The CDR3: CASRSDLNYGYTF. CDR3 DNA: TGTGCCAGCAGATCAGACCTTAACTATGGCTACACCTTC.

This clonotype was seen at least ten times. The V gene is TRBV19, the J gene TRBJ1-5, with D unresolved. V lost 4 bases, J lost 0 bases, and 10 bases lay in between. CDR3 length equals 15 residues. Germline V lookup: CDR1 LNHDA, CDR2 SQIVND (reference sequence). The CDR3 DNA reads TGTGCCAGTAGTAAGCGACTGTATAGCAATCAGCCCCAGCATTTT. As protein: CASSKRLYSNQPQHF. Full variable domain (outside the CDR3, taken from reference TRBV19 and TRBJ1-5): DGGITQSPKYLFRKEGQNVTLSCEQNLNHDAMYWYRQDPGQGLRLIYYSQIVNDFQKGDIAEGYSVSREKKESFPLTVTSAQKNPTAFYLCASSKRLYSNQPQHFGDGTRLSIL.

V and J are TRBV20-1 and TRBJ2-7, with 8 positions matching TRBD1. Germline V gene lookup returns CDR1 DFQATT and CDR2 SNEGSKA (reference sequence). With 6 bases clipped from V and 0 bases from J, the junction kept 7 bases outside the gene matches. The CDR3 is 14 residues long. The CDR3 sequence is CSALPGTGSYEQYF. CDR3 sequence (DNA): TGCAGTGCCCTCCCCGGGACAGGCTCCTACGAGCAGTACTTC.

The CDR3, as DNA: TGTGCCACCAGCAGCTGGACAGGGGTCTACGAGCAGTACTTC. It specifies CATSSWTGVYEQYF. This chain links TRBV15 with TRBJ2-7, with TRBD1 matching over 9 bases. V lost 3 bases and J lost 3; bases outside the gene matches: 3. CDR1 and CDR2 from the germline V gene are LNHNV and YYDKDF (reference sequence). The CDR3 covers 14 residues. The full variable domain, completed using reference TRBV15 and TRBJ2-7, is DAMVIQNPRYQVTQFGKPVTLSCSQTLNHNVMYWYQQKSSQAPKLLFHYYDKDFNNEADTPDNFQSRRPNTSFCFLDIRSPGLGDTAMYLCATSSWTGVYEQYFGPGTRLTVT.

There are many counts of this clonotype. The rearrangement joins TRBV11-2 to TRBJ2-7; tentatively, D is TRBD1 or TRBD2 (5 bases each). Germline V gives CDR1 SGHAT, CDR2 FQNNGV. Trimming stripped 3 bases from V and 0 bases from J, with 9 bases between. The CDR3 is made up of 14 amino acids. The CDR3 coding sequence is TGTGCCAGCAGCTTGGGACCGAACTCCTACGAGCAGTACTTC. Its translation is CASSLGPNSYEQYF.

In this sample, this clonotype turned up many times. CDR3 protein: CASSLVEGLAHSYEQYF. CDR3 bases: TGTGCCAGCAGCTTAGTGGAGGGACTAGCGCACTCCTACGAGCAGTACTTC. This chain links TRBV7-2 with TRBJ2-7, with 10 positions matching TRBD2. The CDR3 runs to 17 residues. Trimming at V came to 1 base and at J to 0 bases, leaving 6 bases not matched to a gene. Germline CDR1 SGHTA, CDR2 FQGNSA.

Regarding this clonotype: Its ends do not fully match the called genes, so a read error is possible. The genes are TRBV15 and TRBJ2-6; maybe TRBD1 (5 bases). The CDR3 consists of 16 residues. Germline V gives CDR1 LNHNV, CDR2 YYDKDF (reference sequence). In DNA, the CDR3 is TGTGCCACCAGCAGATCTCTCTCCTCTGGGGCCGACGTCCTGACCTTC. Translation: CATSRSLSSGADVLTF. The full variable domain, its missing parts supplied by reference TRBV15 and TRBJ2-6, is DAMVIQNPRYQVTQFGKPVTLSCSQTLNHNVMYWYQQKSSQAPKLLFHYYDKDFNNEADTPDNFQSRRPNTSFCFLDIRSPGLGDTAMYLCATSRSLSSGADVLTFGAGSRLTVL.

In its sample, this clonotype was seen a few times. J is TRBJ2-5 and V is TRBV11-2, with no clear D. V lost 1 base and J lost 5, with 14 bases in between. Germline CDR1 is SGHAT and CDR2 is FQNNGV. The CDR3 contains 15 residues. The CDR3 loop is CASSLVLGAMETQYF. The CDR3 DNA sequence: TGTGCCAGCAGCTTAGTTCTCGGAGCTATGGAGACCCAGTACTTC.

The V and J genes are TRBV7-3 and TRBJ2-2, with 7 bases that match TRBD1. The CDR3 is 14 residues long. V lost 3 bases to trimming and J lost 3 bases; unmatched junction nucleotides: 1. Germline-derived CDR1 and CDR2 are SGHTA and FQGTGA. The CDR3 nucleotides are TGTGCCAGCAGCTTTACAGGGGACACCGGGGAGCTGTTTTTT. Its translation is CASSFTGDTGELFF.

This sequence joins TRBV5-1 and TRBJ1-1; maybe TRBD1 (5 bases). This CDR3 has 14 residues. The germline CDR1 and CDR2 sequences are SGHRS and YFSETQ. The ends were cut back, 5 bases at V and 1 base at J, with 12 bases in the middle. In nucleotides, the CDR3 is TGCGCCAGCAGACCTTTGACAGAGAACACTGAAGCTTTCTTT. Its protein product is CASRPLTENTEAFF.

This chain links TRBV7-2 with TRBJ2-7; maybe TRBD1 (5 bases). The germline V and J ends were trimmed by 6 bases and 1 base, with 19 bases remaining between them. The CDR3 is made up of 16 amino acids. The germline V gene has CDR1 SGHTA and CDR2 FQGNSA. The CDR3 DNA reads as TGTGCCAGCAGTCCTACTTGGAATCAGGGTTCCTACGAGCAGTACTTC. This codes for CASSPTWNQGSYEQYF.

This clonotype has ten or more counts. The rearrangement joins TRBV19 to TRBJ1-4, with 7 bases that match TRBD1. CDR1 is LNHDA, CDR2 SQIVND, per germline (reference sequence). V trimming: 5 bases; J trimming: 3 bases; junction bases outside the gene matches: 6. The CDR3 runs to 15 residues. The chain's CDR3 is CASSPQGQPNEKLFF. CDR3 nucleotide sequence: TGTGCCAGTAGTCCCCAGGGACAGCCTAATGAAAAACTGTTTTTT.

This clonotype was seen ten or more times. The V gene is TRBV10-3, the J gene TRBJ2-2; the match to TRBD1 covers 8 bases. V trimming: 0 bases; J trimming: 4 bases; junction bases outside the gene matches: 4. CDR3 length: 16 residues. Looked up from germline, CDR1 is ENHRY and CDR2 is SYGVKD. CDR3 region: CAISESTGASTGELFF. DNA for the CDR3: TGTGCCATCAGTGAGTCGACAGGGGCGTCCACCGGGGAGCTGTTTTTT.

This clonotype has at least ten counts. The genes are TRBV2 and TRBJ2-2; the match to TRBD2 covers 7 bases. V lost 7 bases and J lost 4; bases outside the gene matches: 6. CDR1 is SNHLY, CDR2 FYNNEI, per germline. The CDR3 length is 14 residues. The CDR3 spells CASKREGSTGELFF. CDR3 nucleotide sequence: TGTGCCAGCAAAAGGGAGGGGAGCACCGGGGAGCTGTTTTTT.

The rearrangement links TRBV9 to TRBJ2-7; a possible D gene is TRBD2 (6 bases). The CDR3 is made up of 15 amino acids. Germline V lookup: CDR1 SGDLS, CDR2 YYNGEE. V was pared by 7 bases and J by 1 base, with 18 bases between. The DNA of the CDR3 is TGTGCCAGCTCACGAACGCCGGGGGATTCCTACGAGCAGTACTTC. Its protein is CASSRTPGDSYEQYF.

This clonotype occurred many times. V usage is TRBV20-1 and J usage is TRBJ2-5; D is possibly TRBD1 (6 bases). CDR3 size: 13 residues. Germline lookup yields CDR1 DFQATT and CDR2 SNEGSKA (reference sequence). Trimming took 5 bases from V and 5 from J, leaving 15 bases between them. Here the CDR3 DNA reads TGCAGTGCTGAGGGGGTGCAGGGTGAGACCCAGTACTTC. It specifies CSAEGVQGETQYF.

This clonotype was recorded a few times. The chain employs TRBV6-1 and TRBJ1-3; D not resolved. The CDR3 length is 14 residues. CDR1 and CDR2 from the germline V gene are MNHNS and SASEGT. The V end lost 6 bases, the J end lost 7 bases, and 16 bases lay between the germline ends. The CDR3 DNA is TGTGCCAGCAGCAAGGCGGAAAGTGGGAACACCATATATTTT. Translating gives CASSKAESGNTIYF.

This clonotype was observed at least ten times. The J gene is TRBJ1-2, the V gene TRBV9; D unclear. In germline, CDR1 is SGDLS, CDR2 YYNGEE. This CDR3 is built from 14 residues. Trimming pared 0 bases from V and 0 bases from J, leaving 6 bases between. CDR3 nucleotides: TGTGCCAGCAGCGTAGTGAACGCTAACTATGGCTACACCTTC. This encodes CASSVVNANYGYTF. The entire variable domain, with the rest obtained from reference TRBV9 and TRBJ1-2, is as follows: DSGVTQTPKHLITATGQRVTLRCSPRSGDLSVYWYQQSLDQGLQFLIQYYNGEERAKGNILERFSAQQFPDLHSELNLSSLELGDSALYFCASSVVNANYGYTFGSGTRLTVV.

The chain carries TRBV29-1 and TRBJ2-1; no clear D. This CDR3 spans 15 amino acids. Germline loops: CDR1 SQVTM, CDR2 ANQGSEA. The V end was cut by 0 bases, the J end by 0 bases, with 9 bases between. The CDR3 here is CSVEEGRSSYNEQFF. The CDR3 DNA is TGCAGCGTTGAAGAAGGACGTAGCTCCTACAATGAGCAGTTCTTC.